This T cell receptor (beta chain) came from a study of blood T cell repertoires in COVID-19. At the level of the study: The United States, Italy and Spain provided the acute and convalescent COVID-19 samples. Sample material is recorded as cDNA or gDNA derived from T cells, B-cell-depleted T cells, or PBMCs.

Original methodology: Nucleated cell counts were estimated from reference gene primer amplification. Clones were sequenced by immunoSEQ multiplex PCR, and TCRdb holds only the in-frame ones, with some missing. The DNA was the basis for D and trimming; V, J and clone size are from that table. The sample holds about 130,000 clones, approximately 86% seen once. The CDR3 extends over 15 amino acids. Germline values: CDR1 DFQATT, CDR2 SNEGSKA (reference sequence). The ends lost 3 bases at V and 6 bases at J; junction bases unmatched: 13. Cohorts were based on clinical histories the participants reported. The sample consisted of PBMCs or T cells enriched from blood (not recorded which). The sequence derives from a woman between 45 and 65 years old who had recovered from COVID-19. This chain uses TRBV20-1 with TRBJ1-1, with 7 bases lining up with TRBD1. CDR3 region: CSASQEHRGFSEAFF. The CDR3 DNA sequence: TGCAGTGCTAGTCAAGAACACAGGGGTTTCTCTGAAGCTTTCTTT.